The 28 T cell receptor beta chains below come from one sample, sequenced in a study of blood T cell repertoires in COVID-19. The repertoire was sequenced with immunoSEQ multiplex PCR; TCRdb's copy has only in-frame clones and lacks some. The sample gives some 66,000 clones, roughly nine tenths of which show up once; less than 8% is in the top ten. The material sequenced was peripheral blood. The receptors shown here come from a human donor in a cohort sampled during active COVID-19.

The CDR3 nucleotides read TGTGCCAGTAGTAGGACTCTAGTCAATGAGCAGTTCTTC. Protein sequence: CASSRTLVNEQFF. The genes are TRBV19 and TRBJ2-1; D perhaps matches TRBD2 (5 bases). The CDR3 is 13 amino acids. Germline loops: CDR1 LNHDA, CDR2 SQIVND (reference sequence). V was clipped by 4 bases and J by 6 bases, with 10 bases between them.

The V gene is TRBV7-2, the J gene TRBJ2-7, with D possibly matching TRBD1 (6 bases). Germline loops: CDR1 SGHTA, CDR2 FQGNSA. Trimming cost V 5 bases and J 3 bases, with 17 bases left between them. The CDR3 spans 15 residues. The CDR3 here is CASSERGIGRYEQYF. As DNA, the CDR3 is TGTGCCAGCAGCGAGAGGGGGATCGGTCGCTACGAGCAGTACTTC.

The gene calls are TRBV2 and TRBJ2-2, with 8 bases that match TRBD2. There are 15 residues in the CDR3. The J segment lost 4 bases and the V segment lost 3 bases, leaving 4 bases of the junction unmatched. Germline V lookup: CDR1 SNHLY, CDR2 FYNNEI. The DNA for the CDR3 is TGTGCCAGCAGTGATGCGCGGGGGGCCACCGGGGAGCTGTTTTTT. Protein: CASSDARGATGELFF.

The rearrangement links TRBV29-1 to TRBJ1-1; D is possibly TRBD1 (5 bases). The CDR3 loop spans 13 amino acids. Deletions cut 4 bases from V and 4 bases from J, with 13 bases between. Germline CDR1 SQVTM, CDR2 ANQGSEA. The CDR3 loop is CSVAKGLVTEAFF. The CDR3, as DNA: TGCAGCGTTGCGAAGGGGCTCGTCACTGAAGCTTTCTTT.

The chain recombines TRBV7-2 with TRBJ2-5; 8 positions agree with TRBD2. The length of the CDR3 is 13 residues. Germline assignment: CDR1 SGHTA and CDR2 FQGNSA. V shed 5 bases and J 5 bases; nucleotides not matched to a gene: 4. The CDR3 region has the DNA TGTGCCAGCAGCAGCACTAGCGGTGAGACCCAGTACTTC. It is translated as CASSSTSGETQYF.

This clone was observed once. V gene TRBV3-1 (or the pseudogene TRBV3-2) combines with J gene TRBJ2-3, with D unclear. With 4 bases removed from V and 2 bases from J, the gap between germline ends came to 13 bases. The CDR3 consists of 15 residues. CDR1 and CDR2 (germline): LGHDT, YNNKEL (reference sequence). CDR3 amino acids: CASSRLSSYTDTQYF. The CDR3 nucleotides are TGTGCCAGCAGCCGACTTAGCAGTTACACAGATACGCAGTATTTT.

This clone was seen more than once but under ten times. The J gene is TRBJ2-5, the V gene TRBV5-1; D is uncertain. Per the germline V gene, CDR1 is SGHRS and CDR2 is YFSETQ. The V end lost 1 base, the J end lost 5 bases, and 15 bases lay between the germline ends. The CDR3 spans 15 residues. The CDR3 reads CASSLNSGTGETQYF. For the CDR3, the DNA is TGCGCCAGCAGCTTGAATTCAGGAACTGGGGAGACCCAGTACTTC.

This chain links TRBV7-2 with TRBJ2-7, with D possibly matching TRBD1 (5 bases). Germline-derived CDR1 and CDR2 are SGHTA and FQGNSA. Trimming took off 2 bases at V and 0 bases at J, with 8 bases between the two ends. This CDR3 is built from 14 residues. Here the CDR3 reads CASSLLQGSYEQYF. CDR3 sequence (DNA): TGTGCCAGCAGCTTATTGCAGGGCTCCTACGAGCAGTACTTC.

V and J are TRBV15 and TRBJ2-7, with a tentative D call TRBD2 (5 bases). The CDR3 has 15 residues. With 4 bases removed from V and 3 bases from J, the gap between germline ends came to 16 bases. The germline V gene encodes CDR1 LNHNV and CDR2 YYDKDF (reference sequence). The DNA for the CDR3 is TGTGCCACCAGCATGGTGGCGGGTTCGGGCTACGAGCAGTACTTC. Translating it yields CATSMVAGSGYEQYF. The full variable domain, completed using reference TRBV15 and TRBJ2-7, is DAMVIQNPRYQVTQFGKPVTLSCSQTLNHNVMYWYQQKSSQAPKLLFHYYDKDFNNEADTPDNFQSRRPNTSFCFLDIRSPGLGDTAMYLCATSMVAGSGYEQYFGPGTRLTVT.

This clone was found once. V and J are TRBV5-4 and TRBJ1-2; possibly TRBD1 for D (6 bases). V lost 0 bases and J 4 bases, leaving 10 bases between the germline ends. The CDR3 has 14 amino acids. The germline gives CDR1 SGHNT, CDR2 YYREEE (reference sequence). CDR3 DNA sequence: TGTGCCAGCAGCTTGGATGGCAGGGGCTATGGCTACACCTTC. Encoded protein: CASSLDGRGYGYTF.

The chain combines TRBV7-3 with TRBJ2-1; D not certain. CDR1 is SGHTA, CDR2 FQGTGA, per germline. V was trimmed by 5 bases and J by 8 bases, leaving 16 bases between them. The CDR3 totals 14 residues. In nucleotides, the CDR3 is TGTGCCAGCAGCGCTCGGCCTAGTCTCGATGAGCAGTTCTTC. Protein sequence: CASSARPSLDEQFF.

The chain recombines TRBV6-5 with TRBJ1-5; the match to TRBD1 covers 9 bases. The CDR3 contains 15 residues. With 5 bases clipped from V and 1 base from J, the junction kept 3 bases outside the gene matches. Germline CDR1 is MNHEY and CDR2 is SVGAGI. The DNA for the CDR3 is TGTGCCAGCAGTCCCGACAGGGGGAGCAATCAGCCCCAGCATTTT. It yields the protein CASSPDRGSNQPQHF.

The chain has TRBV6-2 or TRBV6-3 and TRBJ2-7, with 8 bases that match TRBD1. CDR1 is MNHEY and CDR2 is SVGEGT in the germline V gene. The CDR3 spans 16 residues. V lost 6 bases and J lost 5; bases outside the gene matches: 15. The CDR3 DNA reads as TGTGCCAGCAGCCGACTTCCGGGACAGGTCATTCACGAGCAGTACTTC. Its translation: CASSRLPGQVIHEQYF.

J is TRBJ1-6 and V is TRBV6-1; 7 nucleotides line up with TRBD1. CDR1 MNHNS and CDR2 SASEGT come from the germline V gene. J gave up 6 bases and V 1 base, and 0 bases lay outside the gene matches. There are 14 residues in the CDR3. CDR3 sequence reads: CASSEGQGNSPLHF. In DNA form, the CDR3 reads TGTGCCAGCAGTGAAGGACAGGGTAATTCACCCCTCCACTTT.

The chain's CDR3 is CASSDGTGSETQYF. CDR3 nucleotide sequence: TGTGCCAGCAGTGATGGGACAGGGAGCGAGACCCAGTACTTC. The chain combines TRBV6-1 with TRBJ2-5; 9 bases line up with TRBD1. The CDR3 has 14 residues. Losses at the gene ends were 3 bases for V and 5 bases for J; bases not matched to a gene: 4. The germline CDR1 and CDR2 sequences are MNHNS and SASEGT.

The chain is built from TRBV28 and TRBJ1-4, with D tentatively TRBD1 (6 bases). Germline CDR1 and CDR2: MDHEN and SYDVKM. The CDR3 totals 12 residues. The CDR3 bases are TGTGCTGGGCAGGGGACTAATGAAAAACTGTTTTTT. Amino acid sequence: CAGQGTNEKLFF.

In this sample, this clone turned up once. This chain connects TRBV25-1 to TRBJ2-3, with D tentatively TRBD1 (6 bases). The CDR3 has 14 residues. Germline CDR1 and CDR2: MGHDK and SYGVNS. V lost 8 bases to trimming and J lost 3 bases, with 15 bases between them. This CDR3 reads CASGNRAGTDTQYF. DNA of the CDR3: TGTGCCAGCGGAAACAGGGCAGGGACAGATACGCAGTATTTT.

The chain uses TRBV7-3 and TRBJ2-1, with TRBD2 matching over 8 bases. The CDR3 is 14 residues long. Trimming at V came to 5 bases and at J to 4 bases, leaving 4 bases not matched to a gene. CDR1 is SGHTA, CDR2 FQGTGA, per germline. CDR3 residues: CASSVTSGYNEQFF. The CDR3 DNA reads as TGTGCCAGCAGCGTCACTAGCGGTTACAATGAGCAGTTCTTC.

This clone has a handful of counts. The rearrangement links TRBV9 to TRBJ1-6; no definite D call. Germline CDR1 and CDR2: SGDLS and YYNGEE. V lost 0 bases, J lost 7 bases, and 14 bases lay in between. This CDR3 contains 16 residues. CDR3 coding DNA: TGTGCCAGCAGCGTAGGGACTAGAGAAGGAAATTCACCCCTCCACTTT. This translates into CASSVGTREGNSPLHF.

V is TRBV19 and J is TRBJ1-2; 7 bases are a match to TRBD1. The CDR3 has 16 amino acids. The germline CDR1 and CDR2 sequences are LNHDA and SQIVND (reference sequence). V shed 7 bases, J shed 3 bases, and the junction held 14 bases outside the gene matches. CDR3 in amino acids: CASTTTEGAGDYGYTF. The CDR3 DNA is TGTGCCAGTACCACCACAGAGGGGGCAGGAGACTATGGCTACACCTTC.

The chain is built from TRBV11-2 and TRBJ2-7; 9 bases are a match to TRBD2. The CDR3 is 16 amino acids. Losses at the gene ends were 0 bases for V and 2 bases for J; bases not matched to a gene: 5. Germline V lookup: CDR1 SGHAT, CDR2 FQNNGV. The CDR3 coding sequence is TGTGCCAGCAGCTTAGATTCCGCGGGGGGGGCCTACGAGCAGTACTTC. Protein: CASSLDSAGGAYEQYF.

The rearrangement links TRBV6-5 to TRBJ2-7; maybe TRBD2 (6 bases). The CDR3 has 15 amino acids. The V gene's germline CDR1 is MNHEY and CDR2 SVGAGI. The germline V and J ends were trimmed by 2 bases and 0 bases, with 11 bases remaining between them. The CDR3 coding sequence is TGTGCCAGCAGTTACGACGGGAGCGTCTCCTACGAGCAGTACTTC. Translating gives CASSYDGSVSYEQYF.

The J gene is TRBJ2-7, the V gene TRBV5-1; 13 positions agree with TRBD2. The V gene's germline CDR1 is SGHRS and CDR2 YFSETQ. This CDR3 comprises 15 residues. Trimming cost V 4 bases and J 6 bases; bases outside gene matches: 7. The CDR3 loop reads CASSSGLAGVGEQYF. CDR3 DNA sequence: TGCGCCAGCAGCAGCGGACTAGCGGGGGTAGGCGAGCAGTACTTC. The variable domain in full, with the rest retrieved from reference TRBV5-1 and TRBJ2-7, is KAGVTQTPRYLIKTRGQQVTLSCSPISGHRSVSWYQQTPGQGLQFLFEYFSETQRNKGNFPGRFSGRQFSNSRSEMNVSTLELGDSALYLCASSSGLAGVGEQYFGPGTRLTVT.

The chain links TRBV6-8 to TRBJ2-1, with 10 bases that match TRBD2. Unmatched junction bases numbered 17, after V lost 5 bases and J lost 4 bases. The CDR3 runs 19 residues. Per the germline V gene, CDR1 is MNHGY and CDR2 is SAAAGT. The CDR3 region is CASSRPDTGLAGAYNEQFF. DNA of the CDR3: TGTGCCAGCAGTCGCCCGGACACGGGCCTAGCGGGAGCGTACAATGAGCAGTTCTTC.

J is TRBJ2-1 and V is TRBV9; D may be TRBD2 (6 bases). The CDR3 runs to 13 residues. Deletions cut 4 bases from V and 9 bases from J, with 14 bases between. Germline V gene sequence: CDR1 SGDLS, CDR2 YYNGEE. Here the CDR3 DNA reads TGTGCCAGCAGCTTGTGGCGGGAAGGTGAGCAGTTCTTC. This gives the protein CASSLWREGEQFF.

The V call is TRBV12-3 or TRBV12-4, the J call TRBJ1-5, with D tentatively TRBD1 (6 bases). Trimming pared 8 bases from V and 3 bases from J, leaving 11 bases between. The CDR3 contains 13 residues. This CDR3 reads CASADRHNQPQHF. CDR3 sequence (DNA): TGTGCCAGCGCCGACAGGCACAATCAGCCCCAGCATTTT.

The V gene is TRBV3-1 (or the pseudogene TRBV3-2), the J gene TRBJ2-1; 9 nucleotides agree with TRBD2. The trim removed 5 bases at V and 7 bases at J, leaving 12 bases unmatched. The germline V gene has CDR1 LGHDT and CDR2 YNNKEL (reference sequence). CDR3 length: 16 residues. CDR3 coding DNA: TGTGCCAGCAGCTATTCGTTGCGGGAGGGCAGGAATGAGCAGTTCTTC. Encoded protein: CASSYSLREGRNEQFF.

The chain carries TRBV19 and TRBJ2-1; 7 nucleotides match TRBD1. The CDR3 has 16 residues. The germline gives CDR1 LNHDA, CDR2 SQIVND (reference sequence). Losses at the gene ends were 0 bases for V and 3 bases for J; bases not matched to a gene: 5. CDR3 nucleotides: TGTGCCAGTAGTATAGATCCCACAGGGGACTACAATGAGCAGTTCTTC. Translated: CASSIDPTGDYNEQFF.